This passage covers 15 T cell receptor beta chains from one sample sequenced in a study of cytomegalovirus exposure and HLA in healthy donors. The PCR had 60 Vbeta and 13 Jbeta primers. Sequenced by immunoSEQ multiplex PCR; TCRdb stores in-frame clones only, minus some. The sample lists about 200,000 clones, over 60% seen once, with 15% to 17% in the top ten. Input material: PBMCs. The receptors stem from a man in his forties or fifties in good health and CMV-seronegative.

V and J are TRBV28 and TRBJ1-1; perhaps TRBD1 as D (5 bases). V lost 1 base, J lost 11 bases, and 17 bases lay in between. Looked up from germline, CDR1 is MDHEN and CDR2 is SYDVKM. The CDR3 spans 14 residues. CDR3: CASSLSRMSGGAFF. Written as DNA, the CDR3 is TGTGCCAGCAGTTTATCCCGAATGTCGGGGGGGGCTTTCTTT.

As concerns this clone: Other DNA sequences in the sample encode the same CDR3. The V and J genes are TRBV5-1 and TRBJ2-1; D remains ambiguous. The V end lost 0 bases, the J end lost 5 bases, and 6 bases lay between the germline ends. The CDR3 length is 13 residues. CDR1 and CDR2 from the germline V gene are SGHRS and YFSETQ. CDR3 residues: CASSLGVNNEQFF. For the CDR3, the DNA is TGCGCCAGCAGCTTGGGCGTAAACAATGAGCAGTTCTTC.

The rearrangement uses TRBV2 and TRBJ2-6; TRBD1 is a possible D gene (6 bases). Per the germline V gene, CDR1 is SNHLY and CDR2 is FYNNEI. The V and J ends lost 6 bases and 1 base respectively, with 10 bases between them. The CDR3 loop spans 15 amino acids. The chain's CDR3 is CASRDTGSGANVLTF. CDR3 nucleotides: TGTGCCAGCAGAGATACAGGGTCTGGGGCCAACGTCCTGACTTTC.

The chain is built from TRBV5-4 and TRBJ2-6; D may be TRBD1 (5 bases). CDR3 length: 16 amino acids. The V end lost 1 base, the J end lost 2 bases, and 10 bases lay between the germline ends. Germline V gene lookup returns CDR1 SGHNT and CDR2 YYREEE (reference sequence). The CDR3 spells CASSLTAGTGANVLTF. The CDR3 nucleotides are TGTGCCAGCAGCTTGACCGCAGGGACTGGGGCCAACGTCCTGACTTTC.

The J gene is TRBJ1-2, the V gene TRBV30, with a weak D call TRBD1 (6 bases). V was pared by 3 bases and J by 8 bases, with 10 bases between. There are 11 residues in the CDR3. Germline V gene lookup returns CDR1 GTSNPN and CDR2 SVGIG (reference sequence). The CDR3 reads CAWRNRDGYTF. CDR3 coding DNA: TGTGCCTGGAGAAACAGGGACGGCTACACCTTC. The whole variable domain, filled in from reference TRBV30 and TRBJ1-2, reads SQTIHQWPATLVQPVGSPLSLECTVEGTSNPNLYWYRQAAGRGLQLLFYSVGIGQISSEVPQNLSASRPQDRQFILSSKKLLLSDSGFYLCAWRNRDGYTFGSGTRLTVV.

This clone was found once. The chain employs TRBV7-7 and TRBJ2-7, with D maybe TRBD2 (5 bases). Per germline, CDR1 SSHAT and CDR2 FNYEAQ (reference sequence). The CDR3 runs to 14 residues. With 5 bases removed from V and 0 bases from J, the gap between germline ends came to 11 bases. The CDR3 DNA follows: TGTGCCAGCAGCCCATTCCGGGGCTCCTACGAGCAGTACTTC. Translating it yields CASSPFRGSYEQYF.

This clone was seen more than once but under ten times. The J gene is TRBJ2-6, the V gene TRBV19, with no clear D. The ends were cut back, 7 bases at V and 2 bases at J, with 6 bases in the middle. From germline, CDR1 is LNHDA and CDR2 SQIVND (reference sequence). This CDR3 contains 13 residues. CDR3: CASTLAGANVLTF. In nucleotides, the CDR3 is TGTGCCAGTACTTTAGCTGGGGCCAACGTCCTGACTTTC.

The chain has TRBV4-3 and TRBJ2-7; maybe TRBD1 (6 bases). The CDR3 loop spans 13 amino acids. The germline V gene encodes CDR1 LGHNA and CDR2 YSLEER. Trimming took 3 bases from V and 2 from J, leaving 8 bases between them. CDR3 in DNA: TGCGCCAGCAGCCAGGGGGACACCTACGAGCAGTACTTC. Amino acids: CASSQGDTYEQYF.

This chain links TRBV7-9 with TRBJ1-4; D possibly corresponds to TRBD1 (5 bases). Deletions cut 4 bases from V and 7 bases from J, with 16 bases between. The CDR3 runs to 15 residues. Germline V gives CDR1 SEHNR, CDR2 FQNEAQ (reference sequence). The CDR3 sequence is CASSYNYRSAEKLFF. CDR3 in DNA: TGTGCCAGCAGCTATAATTACAGGTCTGCTGAAAAACTGTTTTTT.

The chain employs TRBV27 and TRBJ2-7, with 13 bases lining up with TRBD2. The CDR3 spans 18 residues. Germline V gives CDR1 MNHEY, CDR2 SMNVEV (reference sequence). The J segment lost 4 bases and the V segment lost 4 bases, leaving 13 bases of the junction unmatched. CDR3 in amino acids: CASSSWGLAGLSSYEQYF. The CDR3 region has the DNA TGTGCCAGCAGTTCCTGGGGACTAGCGGGACTCTCCTCTTACGAGCAGTACTTC.

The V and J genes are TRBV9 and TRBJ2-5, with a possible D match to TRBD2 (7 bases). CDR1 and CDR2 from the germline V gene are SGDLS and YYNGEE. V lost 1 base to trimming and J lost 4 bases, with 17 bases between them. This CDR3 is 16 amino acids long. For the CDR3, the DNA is TGTGCCAGCAGCGTATGGGAGGGGGGGCCGGCAGAGACCCAGTACTTC. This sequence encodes CASSVWEGGPAETQYF.

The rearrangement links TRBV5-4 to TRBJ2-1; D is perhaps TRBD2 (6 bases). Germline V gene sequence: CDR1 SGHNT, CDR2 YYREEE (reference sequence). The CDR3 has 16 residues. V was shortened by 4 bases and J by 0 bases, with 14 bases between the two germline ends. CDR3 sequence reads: CASSLGVGGSYNEQFF. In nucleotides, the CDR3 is TGTGCCAGCAGCCTCGGGGTGGGGGGCTCCTACAATGAGCAGTTCTTC.

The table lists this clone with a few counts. CDR3 sequence (DNA): TGTGCCAGCATGCCCACCCGGCTAGCGGCCTACAATGAGCAGTTCTTC. Its protein product is CASMPTRLAAYNEQFF. The gene calls are TRBV27 and TRBJ2-1; 7 bases fit TRBD2. This CDR3 region has 16 residues. The germline V gene has CDR1 MNHEY and CDR2 SMNVEV (reference sequence). V trimming: 7 bases; J trimming: 2 bases; junction bases outside the gene matches: 11.

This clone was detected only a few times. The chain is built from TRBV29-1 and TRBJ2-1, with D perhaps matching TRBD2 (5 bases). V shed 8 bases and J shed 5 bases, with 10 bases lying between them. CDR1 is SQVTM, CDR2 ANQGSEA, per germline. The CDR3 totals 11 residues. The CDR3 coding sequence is TGCAGCCCGGGAAGGGACAATGAGCAGTTCTTC. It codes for CSPGRDNEQFF.

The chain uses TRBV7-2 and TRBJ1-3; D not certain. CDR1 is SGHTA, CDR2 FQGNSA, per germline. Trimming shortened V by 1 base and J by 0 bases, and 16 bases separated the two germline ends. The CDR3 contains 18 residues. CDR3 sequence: CASSLVSGRGGSGNTIYF. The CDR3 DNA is TGTGCCAGCAGCTTAGTTTCGGGTCGGGGAGGCTCTGGAAACACCATATATTTT.